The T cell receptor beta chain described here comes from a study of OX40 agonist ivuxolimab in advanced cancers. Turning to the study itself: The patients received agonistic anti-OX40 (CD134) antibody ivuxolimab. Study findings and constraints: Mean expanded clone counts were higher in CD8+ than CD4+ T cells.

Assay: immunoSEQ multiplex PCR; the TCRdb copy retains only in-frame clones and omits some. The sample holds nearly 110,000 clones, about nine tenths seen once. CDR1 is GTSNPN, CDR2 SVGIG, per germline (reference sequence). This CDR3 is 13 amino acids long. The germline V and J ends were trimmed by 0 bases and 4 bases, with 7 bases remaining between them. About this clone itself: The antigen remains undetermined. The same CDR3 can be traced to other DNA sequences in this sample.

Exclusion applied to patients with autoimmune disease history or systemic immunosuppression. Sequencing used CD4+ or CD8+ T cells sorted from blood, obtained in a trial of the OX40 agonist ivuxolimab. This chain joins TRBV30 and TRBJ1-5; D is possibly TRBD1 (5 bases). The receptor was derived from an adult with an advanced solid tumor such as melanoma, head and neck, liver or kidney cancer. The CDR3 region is CAWSVQGNQPQHF. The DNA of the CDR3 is TGTGCCTGGAGTGTGCAGGGTAATCAGCCCCAGCATTTT.